What follows are 14 T cell receptor beta chains derived from one specimen sequenced in a study of OX40 agonist ivuxolimab in advanced cancers. Method: immunoSEQ multiplex PCR; TCRdb's copy keeps in-frame clones and lacks some. The data show 15,000 to 20,000 clones, 80% to 90% seen once. The sequencing used CD4+ or CD8+ T cells sorted from blood, collected in a trial of the OX40 agonist ivuxolimab. These receptors came from an adult with an advanced solid tumor such as melanoma, head and neck, liver or kidney cancer.

This rearrangement joins TRBV6-6 to TRBJ2-5; 8 bases align to TRBD2. CDR3 length equals 13 residues. J was trimmed by 11 bases and V by 8 bases; bases with no gene match: 13. Looked up from germline, CDR1 is MNHNY and CDR2 is SVGAGI (reference sequence). CDR3 amino acids: CASSYQRELQQYF. The CDR3 coding sequence is TGTGCCAGCTCATACCAGCGGGAGCTTCAACAGTACTTC.

The chain combines TRBV28 with TRBJ2-3, with 13 bases that match TRBD2. The germline V gene has CDR1 MDHEN and CDR2 SYDVKM. The CDR3 sequence is 14 residues long. V dropped 8 bases and J dropped 7; count of bases not matched to a gene: 6. The CDR3 is CASRTSGSSYTQYF. DNA for the CDR3: TGTGCCAGCCGGACTAGCGGGAGCTCGTATACGCAGTATTTT.

This chain joins TRBV27 and TRBJ1-6, with no clear D. The CDR3 totals 13 residues. Germline V lookup: CDR1 MNHEY, CDR2 SMNVEV (reference sequence). Trimming took 5 bases from V and 9 from J, leaving 11 bases between them. Here the CDR3 DNA reads TGTGCCAGCAGTCTGAAAGGCGGTTCACCCCTCCACTTT. Its translation: CASSLKGGSPLHF.

The V call is TRBV2, the J call TRBJ1-2; possible D gene TRBD1, 5 bases. The germline gives CDR1 SNHLY, CDR2 FYNNEI. The CDR3 is 13 residues long. V was shortened by 6 bases and J by 8 bases, with 16 bases between the two germline ends. The CDR3 protein is CASRATGGAGYTF. The CDR3 bases are TGTGCCAGCAGGGCGACTGGAGGGGCGGGCTACACCTTC. The full variable domain, in which reference TRBV2 and TRBJ1-2 provide the parts outside the CDR3, is EPEVTQTPSHQVTQMGQEVILRCVPISNHLYFYWYRQILGQKVEFLVSFYNNEISEKSEIFDDQFSVERPDGSNFTLKIRSTKLEDSAMYFCASRATGGAGYTFGSGTRLTVV.

J is TRBJ2-7 and V is TRBV7-2; no definite D call. Germline CDR1 SGHTA, CDR2 FQGNSA. CDR3 length equals 14 residues. V lost 4 bases to trimming and J lost 7 bases, with 17 bases between them. CDR3 DNA sequence: TGTGCCAGCAGCTCCCAAACGGGCGTGGGGGAGCAGTACTTC. Residues: CASSSQTGVGEQYF.

Here the CDR3 reads CASSIEFPGTSGYTF. In nucleotides, the CDR3 is TGTGCCAGTAGTATAGAATTTCCAGGGACGAGTGGCTACACCTTC. The rearrangement links TRBV19 to TRBJ1-2; D is possibly TRBD1 (5 bases). The CDR3 is 15 residues long. Per germline, CDR1 LNHDA and CDR2 SQIVND (reference sequence). V lost 0 bases to trimming and J lost 7 bases, with 15 bases between them.

The chain has TRBV27 and TRBJ2-7, with TRBD1 matching over 7 bases. V trimming: 7 bases; J trimming: 4 bases; junction bases outside the gene matches: 16. Germline CDR1 is MNHEY and CDR2 is SMNVEV (reference sequence). This CDR3 region has 16 residues. CDR3 sequence (DNA): TGTGCCAGCAAGACCACCGGACAGGAAACCCTTTACGAGCAGTACTTC. This gives the protein CASKTTGQETLYEQYF.

V gene TRBV30 combines with J gene TRBJ2-5; D possibly corresponds to TRBD2 (6 bases). The CDR3 extends over 13 amino acids. Germline CDR1 GTSNPN, CDR2 SVGIG (reference sequence). DNA for the CDR3: TGTGCTCGTAGCTATAGCGGAAGACAGACCCAGTACTTC. It is translated as CARSYSGRQTQYF.

The chain is built from TRBV10-3 and TRBJ2-3; no clear D. Trimming stripped 8 bases from V and 6 bases from J, with 9 bases between. The germline V gene has CDR1 ENHRY and CDR2 SYGVKD. The CDR3 is 11 residues long. The CDR3 is CAIGMGDTQYF. DNA of the CDR3: TGTGCCATCGGGATGGGTGATACGCAGTATTTT.

This chain links TRBV6-6 with TRBJ1-5, with no clear D. Germline values: CDR1 MNHNY, CDR2 SVGAGI (reference sequence). The length of the CDR3 is 13 residues. V lost 3 bases to trimming and J lost 6 bases, with 9 bases between them. The CDR3 region is CASSYAGVQPQHF. The CDR3 coding sequence is TGTGCCAGCAGTTATGCCGGGGTTCAGCCCCAGCATTTT.

The chain is built from TRBV11-3 and TRBJ2-2; D ambiguous. This CDR3 has 13 amino acids. Trimming stripped 3 bases from V and 6 bases from J, with 8 bases between. CDR1 is SGHNT, CDR2 YENEEA, per germline. CDR3 sequence (DNA): TGTGCCAGCAGCTTCGGGTGGGCCGGGGAGCTGTTTTTT. Translated, it gives CASSFGWAGELFF.

This clone was counted a few times. V is TRBV6-1 and J is TRBJ2-7; the match to TRBD1 covers 7 bases. The CDR3 covers 15 residues. V was clipped by 10 bases and J by 2 bases; unmatched bases: 14. The germline V gene encodes CDR1 MNHNS and CDR2 SASEGT. CDR3: CATSPTGTVAYEQYF. The CDR3 DNA reads as TGTGCCACCTCCCCAACCGGGACAGTTGCCTACGAGCAGTACTTC.

This clone rates as medium-sized. The rearrangement uses TRBV28 and TRBJ2-7; 8 bases line up with TRBD2. J gave up 0 bases and V 6 bases, and 10 bases lay outside the gene matches. The germline CDR1 and CDR2 sequences are MDHEN and SYDVKM. The CDR3 has 16 residues. The CDR3 loop reads CASSSHTSGFSYEQYF. The CDR3 coding sequence is TGTGCCAGCAGCTCCCACACTAGCGGATTCTCCTACGAGCAGTACTTC.

The V and J genes are TRBV6-5 and TRBJ2-5; TRBD2 matches at 10 bases. This CDR3 has 15 residues. V gave up 1 base and J gave up 1 base; unmatched junction bases: 0. CDR1 is MNHEY and CDR2 is SVGAGI in the germline V gene. Here the CDR3 reads CASSYLAGGQETQYF. In DNA, the CDR3 is TGTGCCAGCAGTTACTTAGCGGGGGGCCAAGAGACCCAGTACTTC.